This T cell receptor (beta chain) was obtained from a study of human T cells and chemical hapten exposure. Study in general: 2% DPC applied to a 2 cm by 2 cm arm area sensitized donors.

TCRdb independently ran MiXCR on the RACE reads; one entry per CDR3 protein. The profile shows roughly 250,000 distinct CDR3 sequences, approximately 8.4% of them singletons. The CDR3 runs 15 residues. Germline V CDR1 and CDR2: MNHEY, SMNVEV (reference sequence). The V and J ends lost 5 bases and 6 bases, in that order; junction bases with no gene match: 11. Regarding time point: pre-sensitization, week 0. Treatment in this sample: therapeutic diphenylcyclopropenone sensitization with weekly scalp DPC. The source material was whole blood, sampled in connection with sensitization to the hapten diphenylcyclopropenone (DPC). The sequence was collected from a woman between 40 and 55 years old with alopecia areata. Some clones in this sample may be carry-over from other donors' samples. V is TRBV27 and J is TRBJ2-7; TRBD1 matches at 9 bases. The CDR3 DNA reads as TGTGCCAGCAGTCCCCGGGACAGGGTCGGTGCCGAGCAGTACTTC. Translating it yields CASSPRDRVGAEQYF.